This note documents a single T cell receptor beta chain sequence. The entry originates in a study of blood T cell repertoires in COVID-19. Study in general: The United States, Italy and Spain supplied acute and convalescent COVID-19 samples. The analysed material was cDNA or gDNA that came from T cells, B-cell-depleted T cells, or PBMCs.

The CDR3 runs to 18 residues. In germline, CDR1 is SGHRS, CDR2 YFSETQ. With 1 base removed from V and 1 base from J, the gap between germline ends came to 20 bases. As handled by the study authors: Reference gene primer amplification yielded estimated nucleated cell counts. The protocol was immunoSEQ multiplex PCR, while the TCRdb copy is restricted to in-frame clones and leaves out a portion. The V and J calls and the clone size are those of that table, but D and trimming were determined from the DNA. The sample consists of 91,000 or so clones, approximately 82% of them appearing once. Material: peripheral blood. This TCR came from a man aged 50-59 years with active or convalescent COVID-19. The rearrangement links TRBV5-1 to TRBJ1-2; a possible D gene is TRBD1 (5 bases). This CDR3 reads CASSLSGVGQGRNYGYTF. The CDR3 DNA reads as TGCGCCAGCAGCTTGTCGGGTGTGGGGCAGGGTCGTAACTATGGCTACACCTTC.